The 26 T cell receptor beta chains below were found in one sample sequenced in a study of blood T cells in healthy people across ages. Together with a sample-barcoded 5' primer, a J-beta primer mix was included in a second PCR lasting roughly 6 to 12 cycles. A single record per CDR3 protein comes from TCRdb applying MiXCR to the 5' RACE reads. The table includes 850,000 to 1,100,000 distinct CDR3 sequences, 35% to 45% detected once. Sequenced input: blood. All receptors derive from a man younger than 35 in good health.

Here the CDR3 reads CASSWGEVGTEAFF. The CDR3 DNA follows: TGTGCCAGCAGTTGGGGGGAGGTGGGCACTGAAGCTTTCTTT. This sequence joins TRBV12-3 or TRBV12-4 and TRBJ1-1, with a weak D call TRBD1 (5 bases). Trimming stripped 4 bases from V and 4 bases from J, with 13 bases between. The CDR3 spans 14 residues.

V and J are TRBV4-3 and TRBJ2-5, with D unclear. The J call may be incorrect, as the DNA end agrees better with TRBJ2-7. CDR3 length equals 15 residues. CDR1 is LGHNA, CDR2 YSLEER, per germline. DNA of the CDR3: TGCGCCAGCAGCCAAGATAGAACAAACGGGTACGAGCAGTACTTC. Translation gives CASSQDRTNGYEQYF.

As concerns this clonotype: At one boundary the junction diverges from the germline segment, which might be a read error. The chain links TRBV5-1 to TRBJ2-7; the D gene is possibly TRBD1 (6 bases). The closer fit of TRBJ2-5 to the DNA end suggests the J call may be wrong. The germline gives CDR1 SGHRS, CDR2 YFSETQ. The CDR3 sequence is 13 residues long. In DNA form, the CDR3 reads TGCGCCGGCAGCCCGCTACAGGGAGAGACCCAGTACTTC. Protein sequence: CAGSPLQGETQYF.

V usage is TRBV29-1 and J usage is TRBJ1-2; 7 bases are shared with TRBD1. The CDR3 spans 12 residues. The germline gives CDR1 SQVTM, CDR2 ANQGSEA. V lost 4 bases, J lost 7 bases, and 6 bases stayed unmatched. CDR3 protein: CSVAEHRGGYTF. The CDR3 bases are TGCAGCGTTGCCGAACACAGGGGTGGCTACACCTTC.

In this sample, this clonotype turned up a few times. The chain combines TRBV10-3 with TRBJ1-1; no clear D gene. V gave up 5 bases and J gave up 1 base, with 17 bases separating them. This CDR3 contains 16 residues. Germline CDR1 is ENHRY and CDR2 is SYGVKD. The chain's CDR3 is CAISSLLESGNTEAFF. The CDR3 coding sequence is TGTGCCATCAGTTCCCTCCTCGAGTCGGGGAACACTGAAGCTTTCTTT.

In DNA, the CDR3 is TGTGCCAGCAGCCCCTCGGCAGGGGGTTTATCCTACGAGCAGTACTTC. Protein sequence: CASSPSAGGLSYEQYF. The genes are TRBV4-2 and TRBJ2-7, with 7 bases that match TRBD1. The V gene's germline CDR1 is LGHNA and CDR2 YNFKEQ. V trimming: 4 bases; J trimming: 1 base; junction bases outside the gene matches: 10. The CDR3 is 16 amino acids.

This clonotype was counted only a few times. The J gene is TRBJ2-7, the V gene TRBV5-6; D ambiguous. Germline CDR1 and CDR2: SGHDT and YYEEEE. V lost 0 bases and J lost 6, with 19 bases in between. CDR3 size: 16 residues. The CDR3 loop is CASSLAVVTWVGEQYF. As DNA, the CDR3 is TGTGCCAGCAGCTTGGCCGTAGTGACCTGGGTCGGCGAGCAGTACTTC.

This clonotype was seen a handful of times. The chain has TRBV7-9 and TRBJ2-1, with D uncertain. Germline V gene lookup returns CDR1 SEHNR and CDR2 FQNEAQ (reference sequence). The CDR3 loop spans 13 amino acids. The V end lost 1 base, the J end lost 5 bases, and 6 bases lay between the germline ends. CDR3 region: CASSLEVHNEQFF. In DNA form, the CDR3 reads TGTGCCAGCAGCTTAGAGGTGCACAATGAGCAGTTCTTC.

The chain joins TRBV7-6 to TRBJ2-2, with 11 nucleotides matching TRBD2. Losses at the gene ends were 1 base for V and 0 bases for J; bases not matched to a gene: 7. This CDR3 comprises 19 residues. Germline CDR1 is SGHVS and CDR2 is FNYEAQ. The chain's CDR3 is CASSLVPTSGSSNTGELFF. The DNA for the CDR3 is TGTGCCAGCAGCTTAGTGCCAACTAGCGGGAGTTCGAACACCGGGGAGCTGTTTTTT.

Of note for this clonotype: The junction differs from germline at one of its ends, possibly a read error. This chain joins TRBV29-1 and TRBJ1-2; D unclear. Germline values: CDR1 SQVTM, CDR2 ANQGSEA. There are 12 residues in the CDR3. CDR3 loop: CSVEAAFPGDTF. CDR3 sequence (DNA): TGCAGCGTTGAAGCCGCCTTTCCTGGCGACACCTTC.

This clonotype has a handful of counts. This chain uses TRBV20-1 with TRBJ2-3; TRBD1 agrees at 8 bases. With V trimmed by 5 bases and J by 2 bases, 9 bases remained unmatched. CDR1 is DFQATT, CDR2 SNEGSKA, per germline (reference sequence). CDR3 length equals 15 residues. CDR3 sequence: CSAQTGEWDTDTQYF. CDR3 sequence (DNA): TGCAGTGCTCAGACAGGGGAGTGGGACACAGATACGCAGTATTTT.

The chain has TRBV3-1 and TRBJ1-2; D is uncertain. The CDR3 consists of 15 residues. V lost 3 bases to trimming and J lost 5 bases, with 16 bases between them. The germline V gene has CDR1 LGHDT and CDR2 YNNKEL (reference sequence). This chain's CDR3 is CASSQERGFGYGYTF. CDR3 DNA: TGTGCCAGCAGCCAGGAACGGGGATTTGGGTATGGCTACACCTTC.

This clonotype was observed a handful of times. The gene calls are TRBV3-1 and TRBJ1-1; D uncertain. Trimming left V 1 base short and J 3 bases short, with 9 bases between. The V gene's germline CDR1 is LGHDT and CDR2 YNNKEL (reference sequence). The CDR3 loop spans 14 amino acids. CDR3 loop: CASSQGPWYTEAFF. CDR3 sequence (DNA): TGTGCCAGCAGCCAAGGTCCCTGGTACACTGAAGCTTTCTTT.

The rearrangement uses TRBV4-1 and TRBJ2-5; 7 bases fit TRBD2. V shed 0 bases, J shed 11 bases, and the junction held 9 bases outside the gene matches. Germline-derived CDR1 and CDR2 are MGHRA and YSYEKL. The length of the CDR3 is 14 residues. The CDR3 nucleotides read TGCGCCAGCAGCCAAGACCCCATAGCGGGTGAGCAGTACTTC. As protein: CASSQDPIAGEQYF.

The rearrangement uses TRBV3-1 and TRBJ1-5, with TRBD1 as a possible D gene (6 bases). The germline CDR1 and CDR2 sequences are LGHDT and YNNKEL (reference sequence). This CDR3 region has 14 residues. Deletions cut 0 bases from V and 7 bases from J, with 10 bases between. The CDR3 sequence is CASSQDPRGQPQHF. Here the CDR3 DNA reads TGTGCCAGCAGCCAAGATCCAAGGGGGCAGCCCCAGCATTTT. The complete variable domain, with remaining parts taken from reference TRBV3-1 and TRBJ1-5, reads DTAVSQTPKYLVTQMGNDKSIKCEQNLGHDTMYWYKQDSKKFLKIMFSYNNKELIINETVPNRFSPKSPDKAHLNLHINSLELGDSAVYFCASSQDPRGQPQHFGDGTRLSIL.

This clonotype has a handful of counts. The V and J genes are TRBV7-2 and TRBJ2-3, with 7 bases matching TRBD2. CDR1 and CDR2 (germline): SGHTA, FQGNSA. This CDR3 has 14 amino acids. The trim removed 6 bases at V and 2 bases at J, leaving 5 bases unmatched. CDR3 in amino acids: CASREGGLTDTQYF. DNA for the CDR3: TGTGCCAGCAGGGAGGGAGGGCTCACAGATACGCAGTATTTT. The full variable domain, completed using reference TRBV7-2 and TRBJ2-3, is GAGVSQSPSNKVTEKGKDVELRCDPISGHTALYWYRQSLGQGLEFLIYFQGNSAPDKSGLPSDRFSAERTGGSVSTLTIQRTQQEDSAVYLCASREGGLTDTQYFGPGTRLTVL.

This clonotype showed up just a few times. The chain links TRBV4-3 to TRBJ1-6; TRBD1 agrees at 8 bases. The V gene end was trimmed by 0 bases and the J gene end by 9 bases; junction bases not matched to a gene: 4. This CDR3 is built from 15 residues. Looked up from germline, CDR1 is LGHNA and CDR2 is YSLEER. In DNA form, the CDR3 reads TGCGCCAGCAGCCAAGATTTTGACAGGGGTTCACCCCTCCACTTT. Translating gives CASSQDFDRGSPLHF.

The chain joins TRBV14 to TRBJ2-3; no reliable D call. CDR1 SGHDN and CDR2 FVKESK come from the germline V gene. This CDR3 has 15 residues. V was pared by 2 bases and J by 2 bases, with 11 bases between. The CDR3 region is CASSQTRIYTDTQYF. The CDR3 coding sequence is TGTGCCAGCAGCCAAACACGGATCTACACAGATACGCAGTATTTT.

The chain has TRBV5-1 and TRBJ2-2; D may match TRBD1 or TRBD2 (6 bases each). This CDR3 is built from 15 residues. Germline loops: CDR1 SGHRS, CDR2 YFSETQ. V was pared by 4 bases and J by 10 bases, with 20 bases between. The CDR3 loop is CASSPGDGGQAELFF. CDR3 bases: TGCGCCAGCAGCCCCGGAGATGGGGGGCAAGCGGAGCTGTTTTTT.

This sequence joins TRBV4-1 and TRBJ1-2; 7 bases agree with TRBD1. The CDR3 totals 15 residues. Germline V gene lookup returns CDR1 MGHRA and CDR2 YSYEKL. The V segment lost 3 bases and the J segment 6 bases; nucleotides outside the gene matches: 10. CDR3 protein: CASSHPTQGHDGYTF. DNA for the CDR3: TGCGCCAGCAGCCACCCTACACAGGGGCATGATGGCTACACCTTC.

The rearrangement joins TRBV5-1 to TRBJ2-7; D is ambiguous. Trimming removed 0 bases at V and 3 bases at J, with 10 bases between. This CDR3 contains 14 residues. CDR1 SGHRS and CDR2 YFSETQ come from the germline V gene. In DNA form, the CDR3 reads TGCGCCAGCAGCTTGGTTCCCCAGAACTACGAGCAGTACTTC. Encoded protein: CASSLVPQNYEQYF.

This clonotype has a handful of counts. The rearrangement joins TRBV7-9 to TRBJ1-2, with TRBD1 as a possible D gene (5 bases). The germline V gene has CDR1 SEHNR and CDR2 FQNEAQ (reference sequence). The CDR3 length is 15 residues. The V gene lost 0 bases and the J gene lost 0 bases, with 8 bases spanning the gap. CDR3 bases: TGTGCCAGCAGCTTAGCGGACACTGCTAACTATGGCTACACCTTC. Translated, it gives CASSLADTANYGYTF.

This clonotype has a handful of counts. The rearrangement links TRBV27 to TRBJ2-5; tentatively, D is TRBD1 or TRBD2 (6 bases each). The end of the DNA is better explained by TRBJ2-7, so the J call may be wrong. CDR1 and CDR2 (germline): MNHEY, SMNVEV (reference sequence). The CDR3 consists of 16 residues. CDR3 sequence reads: CASSSLDRRVLAEQYF. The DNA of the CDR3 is TGTGCCAGCAGTTCTCTGGACAGAAGAGTACTAGCCGAGCAGTACTTC.

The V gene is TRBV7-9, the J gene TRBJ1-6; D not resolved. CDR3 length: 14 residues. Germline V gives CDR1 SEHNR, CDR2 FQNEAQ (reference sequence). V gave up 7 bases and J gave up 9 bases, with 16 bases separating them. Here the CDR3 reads CASTRFPVSSPLHF. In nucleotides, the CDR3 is TGTGCCAGCACCCGCTTTCCGGTATCTTCACCCCTCCACTTT.

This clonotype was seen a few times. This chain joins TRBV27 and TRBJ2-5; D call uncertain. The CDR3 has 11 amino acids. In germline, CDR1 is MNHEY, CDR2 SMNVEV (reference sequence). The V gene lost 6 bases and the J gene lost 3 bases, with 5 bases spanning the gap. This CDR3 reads CASRLEETQYF. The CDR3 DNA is TGTGCCAGCAGATTGGAAGAGACCCAGTACTTC.

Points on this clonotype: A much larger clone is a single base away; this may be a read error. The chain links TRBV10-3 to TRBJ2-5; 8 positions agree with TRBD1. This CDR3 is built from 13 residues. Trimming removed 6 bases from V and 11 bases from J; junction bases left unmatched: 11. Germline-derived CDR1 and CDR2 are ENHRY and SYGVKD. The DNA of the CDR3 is TGTGCCATCAGCGGAGACAGGGGCAACGGGCAGTACTTC. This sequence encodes CAISGDRGNGQYF.